The rows below give T cell receptor beta chains drawn from one sample of a study of blood T cell repertoires in COVID-19. Measured with immunoSEQ multiplex PCR; TCRdb has only the in-frame clones, and not every one. The sample holds about 110,000 clones, roughly 70% seen once. What was sequenced was peripheral blood. Receptors originate from a woman in her thirties or forties with acute or convalescent COVID-19. Each CDR3 is given with its conserved first and last residue. A D gene is named only where the DNA matches it firmly. Rows may omit the clone size; those that give it use once, few, many or a size class.

TRBD1	TRBV6-5	TRBJ2-7	-	CASSPTGHYEQYF	TGTGCCAGCAGCCCGACAGGGCACTACGAGCAGTACTTC
TRBD2	TRBV5-1	TRBJ2-1	-	CASSPPKAGGYNEQFF	TGCGCCAGCAGCCCGCCTAAAGCGGGGGGATACAATGAGCAGTTCTTC
TRBD1	TRBV5-1	TRBJ2-5	-	CASSLGRDSQETQYF	TGCGCCAGCAGCTTGGGACGGGACAGCCAAGAGACCCAGTACTTC
TRBD1	TRBV9	TRBJ2-6	-	CASSPRDRGFLASGANVLTF	TGTGCCAGCAGCCCCCGGGACAGGGGTTTCTTAGCCTCTGGGGCCAACGTCCTGACTTTC
-	TRBV6-2/TRBV6-3	TRBJ1-3	few	CASSRGPYSGNTIYF	TGTGCCAGCAGTCGCGGGCCCTACTCTGGAAACACCATATATTTT
-	TRBV5-4	TRBJ2-5	-	CASSWGQAETQYF	TGTGCCAGCAGCTGGGGACAAGCAGAGACCCAGTACTTC
TRBD1	TRBV28	TRBJ1-2	-	CASSLSTGGNGYTF	TGTGCCAGCAGTCTCTCCACAGGGGGCAATGGCTACACCTTC
TRBD2	TRBV18	TRBJ2-7	-	CASSPVAGRVNEQYF	TGTGCCAGCTCACCAGTAGCGGGGAGGGTCAACGAGCAGTACTTC
-	TRBV11-2	TRBJ1-3	once	CASSLDYFSGNTIYF	TGTGCCAGCAGCTTAGACTATTTCTCTGGAAACACCATATATTTT
TRBD1	TRBV7-9	TRBJ2-6	-	CASSSGQAYSGANVLTF	TGTGCCAGCAGCTCAGGACAGGCTTACTCTGGGGCCAACGTCCTGACTTTC
TRBD2	TRBV4-1	TRBJ2-6	-	CASSQRTDQRGSGANVLTF	TGCGCCAGCAGCCAAAGGACGGACCAGCGGGGGTCTGGGGCCAACGTCCTGACTTTC
TRBD1	TRBV29-1	TRBJ2-2	once	CSGAGGFDTGELFF	TGCAGCGGTGCAGGGGGCTTTGACACCGGGGAGCTGTTTTTT
-	TRBV12-3/TRBV12-4	TRBJ1-5	many	CASSPRFGPQHF	TGTGCCAGCAGCCCCAGGTTTGGGCCCCAGCATTTT
-	TRBV25-1	TRBJ1-5	-	CASSGTSSNQPQHF	TGTGCCAGCAGTGGTACATCTAGCAATCAGCCCCAGCATTTT
-	TRBV5-4	TRBJ2-7	-	CASSRDSRSYEQYF	TGTGCCAGCTCGCGGGACAGCCGCTCCTACGAGCAGTACTTC
TRBD1	TRBV15	TRBJ1-2	-	CATRTGGGYGYTF	TGTGCCACCAGGACAGGGGGTGGGTATGGCTACACCTTC
-	TRBV4-3	TRBJ1-4	-	CASSQDMRFSTNEKLFF	TGCGCCAGCAGCCAAGATATGCGCTTCTCAACTAATGAAAAACTGTTTTTT
-	TRBV7-2	TRBJ2-1	-	CASSLRGGASYNEQFF	TGTGCCAGCAGTCTTCGCGGGGGCGCATCCTACAATGAGCAGTTCTTC
-	TRBV7-2	TRBJ1-1	-	CASSVQGANTEAFF	TGTGCCAGCAGCGTACAGGGAGCTAACACTGAAGCTTTCTTT
-	TRBV12-5	TRBJ1-3	-	CASGLMPSSGNTIYF	TGTGCTAGTGGTTTGATGCCGAGCTCTGGAAACACCATATATTTT
TRBD1	TRBV7-9	TRBJ1-5	-	CASSQVSAGTGDQPQHF	TGTGCCAGCAGCCAGGTCAGCGCCGGGACAGGGGATCAGCCCCAGCATTTT
TRBD2	TRBV3-1/TRBV3-2	TRBJ2-5	-	CASSQVTERGETQYF	TGTGCCAGCAGCCAAGTGACCGAGCGGGGAGAGACCCAGTACTTC
TRBD1	TRBV28	TRBJ1-1	-	CASMRGGITEAFF	TGTGCCAGCATGAGAGGGGGCATCACTGAAGCTTTCTTT
TRBD2	TRBV5-5	TRBJ2-3	once	CASSLGLADQDTQYF	TGTGCCAGCAGCTTGGGTCTAGCGGATCAAGATACGCAGTATTTT
TRBD2	TRBV5-1	TRBJ2-3	-	CASSSGLAGADTQYF	TGCGCCAGCAGCTCCGGACTAGCAGGAGCAGATACGCAGTATTTT